Presented here are 14 T cell receptor beta chains from one specimen sequenced in a study of blood T cell repertoires in COVID-19. The data were produced by immunoSEQ multiplex PCR, yet TCRdb's version contains in-frame clones alone and is incomplete. The data hold about 300,000 clones, with more than 75% observed a single time. Sequenced input: PBMCs or T cells enriched from blood (not recorded which). Every receptor here comes from a man aged 30-40 years who had recovered from COVID-19.

The gene calls are TRBV6-4 and TRBJ1-2, with 7 bases identical to TRBD1. This CDR3 has 15 residues. J was trimmed by 9 bases and V by 2 bases; bases with no gene match: 12. Germline V gene sequence: CDR1 MRHNA, CDR2 SNTAGT. The CDR3 is CASSDAYSGGGSYTF. The CDR3 DNA reads as TGTGCCAGCAGTGACGCCTATTCAGGGGGAGGTAGCTACACCTTC.

This clone was seen once. V gene TRBV25-1 combines with J gene TRBJ2-5, with unresolved D. CDR3 length: 16 amino acids. The V gene's germline CDR1 is MGHDK and CDR2 SYGVNS. Between the trimmed V and J ends, which lost 3 bases and 2 bases, there was a span of 16 bases. The CDR3 is CASSEFSGFDQETQYF. In DNA form, the CDR3 reads TGTGCCAGCAGTGAGTTTTCCGGGTTCGATCAAGAGACCCAGTACTTC.

The chain links TRBV7-9 to TRBJ1-1; D possibly corresponds to TRBD1 (5 bases). With 5 bases removed from V and 3 bases from J, the gap between germline ends came to 16 bases. Looked up from germline, CDR1 is SEHNR and CDR2 is FQNEAQ (reference sequence). The CDR3 covers 15 residues. The CDR3 DNA reads TGTGCCAGCAGCGTACCGGGGGGAAGAGACACTGAAGCTTTCTTT. This gives the protein CASSVPGGRDTEAFF. The whole variable domain, remainder taken from reference TRBV7-9 and TRBJ1-1, is DTGVSQNPRHKITKRGQNVTFRCDPISEHNRLYWYRQTLGQGPEFLTYFQNEAQLEKSRLLSDRFSAERPKGSFSTLEIQRTEQGDSAMYLCASSVPGGRDTEAFFGQGTRLTVV.

This chain links TRBV7-9 with TRBJ2-7, with 8 bases that match TRBD1. The CDR3 extends over 15 amino acids. From germline, CDR1 is SEHNR and CDR2 FQNEAQ (reference sequence). After removal of 5 bases from V and 1 base from J, the junction contained 7 bases not matched to a gene. The CDR3 loop is CASSIGTGRSYEQYF. The CDR3 nucleotides are TGTGCCAGCAGCATAGGGACAGGAAGATCCTACGAGCAGTACTTC.

V is TRBV19 and J is TRBJ1-5; 7 positions agree with TRBD1. The CDR3 runs 15 residues. V was pared by 5 bases and J by 3 bases, with 7 bases of the junction left unmatched. Germline assignment: CDR1 LNHDA and CDR2 SQIVND (reference sequence). CDR3 sequence (DNA): TGTGCCAGTAGTGGACAGGTATACTCCAATCAGCCCCAGCATTTT. This translates into CASSGQVYSNQPQHF.

The gene calls are TRBV19 and TRBJ1-1, with 8 bases matching TRBD1. The CDR3 loop spans 16 amino acids. Germline lookup yields CDR1 LNHDA and CDR2 SQIVND (reference sequence). V lost 1 base and J lost 1; bases outside the gene matches: 5. Here the CDR3 reads CASSIARTGRNTEAFF. The CDR3 DNA sequence: TGTGCCAGTAGTATAGCTCGGACAGGGAGGAACACTGAAGCTTTCTTT.

This chain connects TRBV25-1 to TRBJ2-3; D gene unclear. V dropped 8 bases and J dropped 3 bases, with 3 bases sitting between them. The CDR3 totals 10 residues. CDR1 is MGHDK and CDR2 is SYGVNS in the germline V gene. The CDR3 sequence: CASHTDTQYF. The CDR3 bases are TGTGCCAGCCATACAGATACGCAGTATTTT.

This chain uses TRBV5-1 with TRBJ1-4; D might be TRBD1 (6 bases). CDR3 length: 16 amino acids. Trimming removed 0 bases at V and 7 bases at J, with 16 bases between. CDR1 and CDR2 (germline): SGHRS, YFSETQ. CDR3 sequence: CASSLAALGAGEKLFF. In DNA form, the CDR3 reads TGCGCCAGCAGCTTGGCCGCGCTGGGGGCAGGTGAAAAACTGTTTTTT. Combining the CDR3 with reference TRBV5-1 and TRBJ1-4 gives the whole variable domain KAGVTQTPRYLIKTRGQQVTLSCSPISGHRSVSWYQQTPGQGLQFLFEYFSETQRNKGNFPGRFSGRQFSNSRSEMNVSTLELGDSALYLCASSLAALGAGEKLFFGSGTQLSVL.

Of note for this clone: The same CDR3 also results from other DNA sequences found in this sample. The rearrangement links TRBV29-1 to TRBJ1-1; D uncertain. The CDR3 has 11 residues. V was pared by 6 bases and J by 0 bases, with 5 bases between. CDR1 and CDR2 from the germline V gene are SQVTM and ANQGSEA. The CDR3 region has the DNA TGCAGCGTAACGGTGAACACTGAAGCTTTCTTT. This sequence encodes CSVTVNTEAFF.

The chain employs TRBV5-1 and TRBJ1-1; D gene unclear. The CDR3 extends over 15 amino acids. Germline values: CDR1 SGHRS, CDR2 YFSETQ. With 2 bases removed from V and 0 bases from J, the gap between germline ends came to 11 bases. In DNA, the CDR3 is TGCGCCAGCAGCTTTAACGGAGGGATGAACACTGAAGCTTTCTTT. It is translated as CASSFNGGMNTEAFF.

The CDR3 DNA follows: TGTGCCAGCAGTTACGGAGCGGGGGTCGGCACCGGGGAGCTGTTTTTT. Translating gives CASSYGAGVGTGELFF. V and J are TRBV6-5 and TRBJ2-2; the match to TRBD2 covers 8 bases. CDR3 length equals 16 residues. From germline, CDR1 is MNHEY and CDR2 SVGAGI. J gave up 4 bases and V 2 bases, and 6 bases lay outside the gene matches.

This chain links TRBV28 with TRBJ1-2, with D possibly being TRBD1 (5 bases). The V and J ends lost 3 bases and 2 bases respectively, with 10 bases between them. The CDR3 is 14 amino acids. CDR1 is MDHEN and CDR2 is SYDVKM in the germline V gene. Here the CDR3 DNA reads TGTGCCAGCAGTTTTAGGGCAGGGAACTATGGCTACACCTTC. It specifies CASSFRAGNYGYTF.

The chain links TRBV5-4 to TRBJ1-2; D remains unclear. The CDR3 sequence is 13 residues long. In germline, CDR1 is SGHNT, CDR2 YYREEE (reference sequence). Trimming stripped 3 bases from V and 6 bases from J, with 12 bases between. As DNA, the CDR3 is TGTGCCAGCAGCTCCCCGGGAGGGCATGGCTACACCTTC. Its translation: CASSSPGGHGYTF.

The chain has TRBV27 and TRBJ1-2; 7 bases align to TRBD1. From germline, CDR1 is MNHEY and CDR2 SMNVEV (reference sequence). J was trimmed by 9 bases and V by 3 bases; bases with no gene match: 7. This CDR3 spans 13 amino acids. The CDR3 loop reads CASSFPDRRRYTF. CDR3 DNA: TGTGCCAGCAGTTTTCCGGACAGGAGGCGCTACACCTTC.